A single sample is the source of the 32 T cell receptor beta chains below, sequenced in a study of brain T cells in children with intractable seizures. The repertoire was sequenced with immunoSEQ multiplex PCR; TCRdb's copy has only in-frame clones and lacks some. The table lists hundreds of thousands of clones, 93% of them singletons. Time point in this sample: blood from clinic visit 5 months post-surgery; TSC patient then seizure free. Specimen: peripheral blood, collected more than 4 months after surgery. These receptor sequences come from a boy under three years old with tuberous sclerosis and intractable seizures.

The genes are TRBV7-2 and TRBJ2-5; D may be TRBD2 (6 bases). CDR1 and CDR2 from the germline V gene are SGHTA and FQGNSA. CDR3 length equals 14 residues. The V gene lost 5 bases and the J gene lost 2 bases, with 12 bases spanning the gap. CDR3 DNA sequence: TGTGCCAGCAGCGTCTCTAGCGTTCAAGAGACCCAGTACTTC. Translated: CASSVSSVQETQYF.

CDR3 sequence (DNA): TGTGCCAGCAGCCTCCTCCGGGACTCTGACCCCCCAGATACGCAGTATTTT. It yields the protein CASSLLRDSDPPDTQYF. The rearrangement joins TRBV14 to TRBJ2-3; TRBD2 might be the D (6 bases). The CDR3 contains 17 residues. CDR1 is SGHDN, CDR2 FVKESK, per germline. V was shortened by 4 bases and J by 4 bases, with 21 bases between the two germline ends.

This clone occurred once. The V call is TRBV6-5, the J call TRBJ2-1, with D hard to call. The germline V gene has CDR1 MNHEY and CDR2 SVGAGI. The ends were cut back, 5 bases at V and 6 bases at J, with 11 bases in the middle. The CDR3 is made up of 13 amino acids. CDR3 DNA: TGTGCCAGCAGTCGAGTAGCAGTCAATGAGCAGTTCTTC. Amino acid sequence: CASSRVAVNEQFF.

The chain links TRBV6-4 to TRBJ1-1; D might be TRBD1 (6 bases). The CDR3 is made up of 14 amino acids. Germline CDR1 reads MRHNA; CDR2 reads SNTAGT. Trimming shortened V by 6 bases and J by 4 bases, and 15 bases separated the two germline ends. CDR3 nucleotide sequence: TGTGCCAGCAGCGTAAGGGGGGAAGGCACTGAAGCTTTCTTT. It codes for CASSVRGEGTEAFF.

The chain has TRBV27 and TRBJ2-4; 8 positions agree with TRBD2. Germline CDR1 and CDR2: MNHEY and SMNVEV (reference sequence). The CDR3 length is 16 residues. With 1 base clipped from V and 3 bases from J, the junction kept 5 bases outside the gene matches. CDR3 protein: CASSLLTGGNKNIQYF. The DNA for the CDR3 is TGTGCCAGCAGTTTATTGACGGGGGGGAACAAAAACATTCAGTACTTC.

Here the CDR3 DNA reads TGTGCCGCCCGAATGAGGGAACAAAATCAGCCCCAGCATTTT. This encodes CAARMREQNQPQHF. This chain links TRBV5-3 with TRBJ1-5; D unresolved. TRBV5-3 is given ORF status, its function remaining uncertain. The CDR3 runs 14 residues. V was trimmed by 10 bases and J by 4 bases, leaving 18 bases between them.

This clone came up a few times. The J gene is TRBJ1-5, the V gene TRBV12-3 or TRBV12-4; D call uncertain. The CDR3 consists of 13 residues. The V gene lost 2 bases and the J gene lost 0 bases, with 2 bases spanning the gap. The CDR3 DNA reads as TGTGCCAGCAGTTTATATAGCAATCAGCCCCAGCATTTT. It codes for CASSLYSNQPQHF.

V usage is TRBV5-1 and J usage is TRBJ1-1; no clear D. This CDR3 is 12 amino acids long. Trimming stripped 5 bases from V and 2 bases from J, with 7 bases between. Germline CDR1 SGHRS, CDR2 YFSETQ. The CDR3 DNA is TGCGCCAGCAGGGAGGTTAACACTGAAGCTTTCTTT. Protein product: CASREVNTEAFF.

The DNA for the CDR3 is TGTGCCAGCAGTGAAAAGTACGTATTTATGAACACTGAAGCTTTCTTT. This translates into CASSEKYVFMNTEAFF. The chain employs TRBV2 and TRBJ1-1; no reliable D call. The V end was cut by 2 bases, the J end by 0 bases, with 13 bases between. CDR1 is SNHLY and CDR2 is FYNNEI in the germline V gene. CDR3 length: 16 amino acids.

CDR3: CSASPLPPDSNQPQHF. The CDR3 DNA follows: TGCAGTGCTAGTCCTCTCCCCCCGGATAGCAATCAGCCCCAGCATTTT. This chain uses TRBV20-1 with TRBJ1-5; D not resolved. Germline CDR1 and CDR2: DFQATT and SNEGSKA (reference sequence). The CDR3 runs to 16 residues. V gave up 3 bases and J gave up 0 bases, with 15 bases separating them.

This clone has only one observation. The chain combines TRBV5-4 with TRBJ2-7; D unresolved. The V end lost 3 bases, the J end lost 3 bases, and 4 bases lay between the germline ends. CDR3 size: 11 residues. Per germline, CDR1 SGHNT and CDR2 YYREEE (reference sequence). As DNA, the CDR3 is TGTGCCAGCAGCTCGCTCTACGAGCAGTACTTC. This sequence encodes CASSSLYEQYF. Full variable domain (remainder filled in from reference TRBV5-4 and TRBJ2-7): ETGVTQSPTHLIKTRGQQVTLRCSSQSGHNTVSWYQQALGQGPQFIFQYYREEENGRGNFPPRFSGLQFPNYSSELNVNALELDDSALYLCASSSLYEQYFGPGTRLTVT.

DNA for the CDR3: TGTGCCAGCAGCAACTTGGGACAGGGAGGCGCCGGGGAGCTGTTTTTT. Protein: CASSNLGQGGAGELFF. The genes are TRBV7-9 and TRBJ2-2; 9 bases align to TRBD1. The CDR3 length is 16 residues. In germline, CDR1 is SEHNR, CDR2 FQNEAQ (reference sequence). The J segment lost 6 bases and the V segment lost 5 bases, leaving 10 bases of the junction unmatched.

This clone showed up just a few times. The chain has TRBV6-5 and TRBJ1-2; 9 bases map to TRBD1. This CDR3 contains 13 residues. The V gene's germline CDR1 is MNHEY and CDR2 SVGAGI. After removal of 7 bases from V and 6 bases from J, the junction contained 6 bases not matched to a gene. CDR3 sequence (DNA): TGTGCCAGCACCGACAGGGGGTATAATGGCTACACCTTC. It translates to CASTDRGYNGYTF.

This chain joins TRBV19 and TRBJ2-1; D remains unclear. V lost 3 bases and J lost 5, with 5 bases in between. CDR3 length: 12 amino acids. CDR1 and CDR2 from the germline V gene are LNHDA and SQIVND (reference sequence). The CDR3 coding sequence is TGTGCCAGTAGTATGTCCCACAATGAGCAGTTCTTC. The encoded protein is CASSMSHNEQFF.

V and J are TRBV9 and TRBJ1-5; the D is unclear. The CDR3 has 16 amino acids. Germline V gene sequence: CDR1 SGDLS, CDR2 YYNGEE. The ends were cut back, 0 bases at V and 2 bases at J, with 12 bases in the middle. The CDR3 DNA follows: TGTGCCAGCAGCGTAGGGGAGGGTTTGGGCAATCAGCCCCAGCATTTT. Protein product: CASSVGEGLGNQPQHF.

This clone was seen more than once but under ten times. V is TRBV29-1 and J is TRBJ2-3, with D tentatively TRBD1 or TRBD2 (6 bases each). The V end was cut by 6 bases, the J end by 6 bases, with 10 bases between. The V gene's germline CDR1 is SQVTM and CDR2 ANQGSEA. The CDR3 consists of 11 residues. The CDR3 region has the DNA TGCAGCGTCTGGGGGGCCGATACGCAGTATTTT. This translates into CSVWGADTQYF.

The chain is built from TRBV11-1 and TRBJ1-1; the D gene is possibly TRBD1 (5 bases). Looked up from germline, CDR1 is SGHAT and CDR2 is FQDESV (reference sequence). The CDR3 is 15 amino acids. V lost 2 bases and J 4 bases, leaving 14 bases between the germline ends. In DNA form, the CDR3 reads TGTGCCAGCAGCTTACCCATCACCGGGGGCACTGAAGCTTTCTTT. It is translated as CASSLPITGGTEAFF.

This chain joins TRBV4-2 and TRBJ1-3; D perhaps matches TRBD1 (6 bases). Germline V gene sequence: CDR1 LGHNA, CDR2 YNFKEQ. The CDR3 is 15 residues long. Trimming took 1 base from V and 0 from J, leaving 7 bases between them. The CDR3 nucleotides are TGTGCCAGCAGCCAAGGGGACAACTCTGGAAACACCATATATTTT. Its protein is CASSQGDNSGNTIYF.

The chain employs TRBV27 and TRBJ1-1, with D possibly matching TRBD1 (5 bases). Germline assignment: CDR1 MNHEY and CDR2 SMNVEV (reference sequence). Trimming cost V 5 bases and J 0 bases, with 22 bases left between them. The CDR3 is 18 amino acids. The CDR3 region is CASSPQRQGLRMNTEAFF. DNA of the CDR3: TGTGCCAGCAGTCCACAGCGTCAGGGTTTACGTATGAACACTGAAGCTTTCTTT.

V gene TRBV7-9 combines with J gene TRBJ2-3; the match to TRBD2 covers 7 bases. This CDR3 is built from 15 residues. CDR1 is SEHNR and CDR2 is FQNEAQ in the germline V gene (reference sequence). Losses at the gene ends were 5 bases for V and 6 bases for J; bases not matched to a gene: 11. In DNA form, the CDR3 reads TGTGCCAGCAGCCAAGAAGCGGGACCGCGGGATACGCAGTATTTT. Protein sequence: CASSQEAGPRDTQYF.

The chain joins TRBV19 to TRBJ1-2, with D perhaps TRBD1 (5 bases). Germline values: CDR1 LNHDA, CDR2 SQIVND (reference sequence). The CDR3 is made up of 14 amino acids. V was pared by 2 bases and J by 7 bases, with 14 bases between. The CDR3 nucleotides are TGTGCCAGTAGTATAAATGGCAGGGCTCCTGGCTACACCTTC. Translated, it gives CASSINGRAPGYTF.

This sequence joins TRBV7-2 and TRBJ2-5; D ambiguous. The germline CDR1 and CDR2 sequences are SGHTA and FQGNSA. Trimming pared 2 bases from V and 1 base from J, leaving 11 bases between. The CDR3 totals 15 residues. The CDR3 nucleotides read TGTGCCAGCAGCTTACTCGGAGCCGTCCAAGAGACCCAGTACTTC. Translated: CASSLLGAVQETQYF. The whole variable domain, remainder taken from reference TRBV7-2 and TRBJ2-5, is GAGVSQSPSNKVTEKGKDVELRCDPISGHTALYWYRQSLGQGLEFLIYFQGNSAPDKSGLPSDRFSAERTGGSVSTLTIQRTQQEDSAVYLCASSLLGAVQETQYFGPGTRLLVL.

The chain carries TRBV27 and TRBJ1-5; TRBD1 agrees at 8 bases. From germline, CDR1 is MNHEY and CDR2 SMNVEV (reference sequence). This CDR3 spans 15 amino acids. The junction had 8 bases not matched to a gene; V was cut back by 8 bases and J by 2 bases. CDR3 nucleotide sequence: TGTGCCAGCGAACCTGACAGGGGTGGCAATCAGCCCCAGCATTTT. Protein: CASEPDRGGNQPQHF.

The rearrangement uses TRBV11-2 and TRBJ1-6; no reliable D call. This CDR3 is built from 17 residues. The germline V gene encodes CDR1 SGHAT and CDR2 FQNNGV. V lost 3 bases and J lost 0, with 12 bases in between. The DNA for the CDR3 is TGTGCCAGCAGCTTGGACGGCGTAAGCTCCTATAATTCACCCCTCCACTTT. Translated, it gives CASSLDGVSSYNSPLHF.

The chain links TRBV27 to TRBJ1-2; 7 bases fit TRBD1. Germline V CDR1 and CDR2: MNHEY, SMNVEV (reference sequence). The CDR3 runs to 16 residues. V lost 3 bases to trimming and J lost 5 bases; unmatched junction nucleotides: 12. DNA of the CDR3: TGTGCCAGCAGTTTGATTTCAGGGGGAGGGCTGTATGGCTACACCTTC. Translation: CASSLISGGGLYGYTF.

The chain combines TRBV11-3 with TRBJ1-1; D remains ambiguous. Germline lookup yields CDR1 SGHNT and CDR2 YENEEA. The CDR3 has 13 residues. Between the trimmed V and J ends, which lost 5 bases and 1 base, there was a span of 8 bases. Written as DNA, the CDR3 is TGTGCCAGCAGCCGCTCCCCGAACACTGAAGCTTTCTTT. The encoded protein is CASSRSPNTEAFF. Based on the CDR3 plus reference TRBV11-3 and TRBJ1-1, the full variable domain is EAGVVQSPRYKIIEKKQPVAFWCNPISGHNTLYWYLQNLGQGPELLIRYENEEAVDDSQLPKDRFSAERLKGVDSTLKIQPAELGDSAVYLCASSRSPNTEAFFGQGTRLTVV.

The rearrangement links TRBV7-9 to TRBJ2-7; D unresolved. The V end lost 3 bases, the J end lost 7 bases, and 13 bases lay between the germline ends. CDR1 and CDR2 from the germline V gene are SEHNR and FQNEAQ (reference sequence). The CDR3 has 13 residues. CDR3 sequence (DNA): TGTGCCAGCAGCTTTTTTGTCTGTTATGAGCAGTACTTC. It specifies CASSFFVCYEQYF. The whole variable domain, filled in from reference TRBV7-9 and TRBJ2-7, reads DTGVSQNPRHKITKRGQNVTFRCDPISEHNRLYWYRQTLGQGPEFLTYFQNEAQLEKSRLLSDRFSAERPKGSFSTLEIQRTEQGDSAMYLCASSFFVCYEQYFGPGTRLTVT.

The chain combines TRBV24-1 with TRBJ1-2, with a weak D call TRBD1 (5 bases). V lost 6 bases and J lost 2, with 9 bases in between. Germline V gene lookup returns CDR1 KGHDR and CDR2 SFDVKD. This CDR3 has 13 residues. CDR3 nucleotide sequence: TGTGCCACCAGTTTGCGGGACAACTATGGCTACACCTTC. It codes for CATSLRDNYGYTF.

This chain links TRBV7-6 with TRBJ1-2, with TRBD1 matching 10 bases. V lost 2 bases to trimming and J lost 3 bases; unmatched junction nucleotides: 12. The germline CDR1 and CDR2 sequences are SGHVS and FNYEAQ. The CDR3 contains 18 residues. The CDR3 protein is CASSLPAGTGVPHYGYTF. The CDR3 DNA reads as TGTGCCAGCAGCTTACCCGCCGGGACAGGGGTTCCCCACTATGGCTACACCTTC.

The DNA of the CDR3 is TGTGCCAGCAGCTTGGATTCTTCGAGCTCGTCAGCCCAGCATTTT. Translating it yields CASSLDSSSSSAQHF. The chain recombines TRBV5-4 with TRBJ1-5; no reliable D call. Germline values: CDR1 SGHNT, CDR2 YYREEE (reference sequence). CDR3 length equals 15 residues. Trimming shortened V by 0 bases and J by 11 bases, and 18 bases separated the two germline ends.

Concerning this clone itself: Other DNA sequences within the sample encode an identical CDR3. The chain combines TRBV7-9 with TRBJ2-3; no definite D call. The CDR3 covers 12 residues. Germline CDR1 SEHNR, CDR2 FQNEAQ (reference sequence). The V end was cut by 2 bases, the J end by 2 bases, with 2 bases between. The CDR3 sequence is CASSLITDTQYF. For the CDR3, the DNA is TGTGCCAGCAGCTTAATCACAGATACGCAGTATTTT.

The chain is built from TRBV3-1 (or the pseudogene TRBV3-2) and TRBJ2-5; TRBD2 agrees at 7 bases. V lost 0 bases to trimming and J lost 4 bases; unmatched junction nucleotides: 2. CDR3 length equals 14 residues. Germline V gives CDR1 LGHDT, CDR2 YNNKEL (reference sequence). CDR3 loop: CASSQDPGGETQYF. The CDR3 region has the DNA TGTGCCAGCAGCCAAGACCCGGGGGGAGAGACCCAGTACTTC.